This entry features one TCR beta chain sequence. The antigen is undetermined. TCRdb re-called the 5' RACE reads with MiXCR, one entry per CDR3 protein. The sample holds some 160,000 distinct CDR3 sequences, 6% to 7.5% seen once. This sample is drawn from a study of T cells after yellow fever vaccination. Study-wide background: When fractions had low cell numbers, they were prepared with SMART-Seq v4 Ultra Low Input.

Whole-study results and caveats: Only a small proportion of the clonotypes turned up in both the CD4 and the CD8 compartments, likely arising from convergent recombination. Detected again after the booster were most primary-vaccination clones, at 95% to 97% CD4 and about 89% CD8. FACS-sorted repertoires could contain abundant clonotypes contaminating from the bulk population.

The CDR3 loop spans 12 amino acids. The germline V and J ends were trimmed by 6 bases and 6 bases, with 10 bases remaining between them. The V gene's germline CDR1 is SEHNR and CDR2 FQNEAQ (reference sequence). The chain employs TRBV7-9 and TRBJ2-3; no reliable D call. Sequenced here: CD4+ T cells sorted from PBMCs, sampled around 5 days after the first yellow fever vaccination. This TCR derives from a man younger than 35 who received the YFV17D yellow fever vaccine. The CDR3 protein is CASRAAVDTQYF. The CDR3 DNA sequence: TGTGCCAGCAGGGCTGCCGTGGATACGCAGTATTTT.